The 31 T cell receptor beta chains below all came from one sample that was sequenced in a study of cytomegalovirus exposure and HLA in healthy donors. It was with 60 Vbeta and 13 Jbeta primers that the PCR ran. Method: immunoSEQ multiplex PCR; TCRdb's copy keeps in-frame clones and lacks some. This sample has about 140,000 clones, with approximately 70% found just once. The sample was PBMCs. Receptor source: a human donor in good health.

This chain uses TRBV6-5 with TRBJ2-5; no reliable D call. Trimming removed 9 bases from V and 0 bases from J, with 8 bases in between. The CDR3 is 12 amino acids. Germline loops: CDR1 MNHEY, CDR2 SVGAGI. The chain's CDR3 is CASIDYQETQYF. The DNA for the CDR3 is TGTGCCAGTATAGACTACCAAGAGACCCAGTACTTC.

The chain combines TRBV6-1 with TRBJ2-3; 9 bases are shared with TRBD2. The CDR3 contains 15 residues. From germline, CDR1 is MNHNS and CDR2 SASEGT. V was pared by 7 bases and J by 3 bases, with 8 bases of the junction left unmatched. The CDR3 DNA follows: TGTGCCAGCACCCCCGGCGGGGGGGCAACAGATACGCAGTATTTT. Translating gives CASTPGGGATDTQYF.

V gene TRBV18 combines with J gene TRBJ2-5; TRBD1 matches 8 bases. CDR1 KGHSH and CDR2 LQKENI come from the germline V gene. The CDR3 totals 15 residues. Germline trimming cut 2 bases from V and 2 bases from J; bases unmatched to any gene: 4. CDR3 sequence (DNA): TGTGCCAGCTCACCATCAGGGACAGGACAAGAGACCCAGTACTTC. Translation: CASSPSGTGQETQYF.

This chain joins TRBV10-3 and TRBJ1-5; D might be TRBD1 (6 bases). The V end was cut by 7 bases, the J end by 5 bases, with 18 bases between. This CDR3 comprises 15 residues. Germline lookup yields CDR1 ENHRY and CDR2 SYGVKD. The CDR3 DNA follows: TGTGCCATCAAAGGGGGGGGGTCCCAAGATCAGCCCCAGCATTTT. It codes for CAIKGGGSQDQPQHF.

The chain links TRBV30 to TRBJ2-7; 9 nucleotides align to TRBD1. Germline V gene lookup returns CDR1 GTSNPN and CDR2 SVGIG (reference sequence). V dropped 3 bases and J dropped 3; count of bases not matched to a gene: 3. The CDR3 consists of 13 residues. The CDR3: CAWSRDRVYEQYF. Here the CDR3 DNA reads TGTGCCTGGAGCCGGGACAGGGTCTACGAGCAGTACTTC. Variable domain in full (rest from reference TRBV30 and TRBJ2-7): SQTIHQWPATLVQPVGSPLSLECTVEGTSNPNLYWYRQAAGRGLQLLFYSVGIGQISSEVPQNLSASRPQDRQFILSSKKLLLSDSGFYLCAWSRDRVYEQYFGPGTRLTVT.

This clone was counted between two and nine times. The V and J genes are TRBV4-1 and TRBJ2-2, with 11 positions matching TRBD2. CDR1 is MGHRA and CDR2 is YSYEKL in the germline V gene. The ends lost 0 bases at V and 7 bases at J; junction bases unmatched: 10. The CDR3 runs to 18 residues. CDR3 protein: CASSQEVLAGGSGGELFF. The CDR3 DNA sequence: TGCGCCAGCAGCCAAGAAGTGCTAGCGGGAGGTTCAGGCGGGGAGCTGTTTTTT.

CDR3 sequence (DNA): TGTGCCAGCAGTTCCATTCTCTTGGCGGGGACGGGGACCTACGAGCAGTACTTC. This gives the protein CASSSILLAGTGTYEQYF. V and J are TRBV27 and TRBJ2-7; D perhaps matches TRBD2 (6 bases). In germline, CDR1 is MNHEY, CDR2 SMNVEV (reference sequence). The CDR3 is 18 amino acids. V lost 4 bases and J 2 bases, leaving 24 bases between the germline ends.

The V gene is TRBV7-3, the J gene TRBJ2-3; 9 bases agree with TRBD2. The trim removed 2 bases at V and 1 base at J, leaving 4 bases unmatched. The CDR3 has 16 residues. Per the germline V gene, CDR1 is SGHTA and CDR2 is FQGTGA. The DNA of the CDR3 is TGTGCCAGCAGCTTAGAGGCTAGCGGGGGCACAGATACGCAGTATTTT. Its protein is CASSLEASGGTDTQYF.

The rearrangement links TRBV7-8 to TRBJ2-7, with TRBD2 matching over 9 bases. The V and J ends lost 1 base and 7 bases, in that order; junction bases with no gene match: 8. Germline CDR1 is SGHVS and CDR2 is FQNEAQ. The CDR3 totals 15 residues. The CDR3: CASSLDGGRAGEQYF. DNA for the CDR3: TGTGCCAGCAGCTTAGATGGCGGGAGGGCGGGAGAGCAGTACTTC.

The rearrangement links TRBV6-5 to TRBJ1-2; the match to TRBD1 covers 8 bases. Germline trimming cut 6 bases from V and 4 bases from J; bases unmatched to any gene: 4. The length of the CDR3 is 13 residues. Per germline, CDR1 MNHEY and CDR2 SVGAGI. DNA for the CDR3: TGTGCCAGCAGACCGGGACAGGTCTATGGCTACACCTTC. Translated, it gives CASRPGQVYGYTF.

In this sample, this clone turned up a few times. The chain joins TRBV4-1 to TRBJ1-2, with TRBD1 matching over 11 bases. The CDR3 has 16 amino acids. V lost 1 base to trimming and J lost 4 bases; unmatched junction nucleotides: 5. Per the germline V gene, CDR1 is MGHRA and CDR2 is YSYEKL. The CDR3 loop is CASSQGGGQGAYGYTF. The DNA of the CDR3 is TGCGCCAGCAGCCAAGGGGGCGGACAGGGGGCCTATGGCTACACCTTC.

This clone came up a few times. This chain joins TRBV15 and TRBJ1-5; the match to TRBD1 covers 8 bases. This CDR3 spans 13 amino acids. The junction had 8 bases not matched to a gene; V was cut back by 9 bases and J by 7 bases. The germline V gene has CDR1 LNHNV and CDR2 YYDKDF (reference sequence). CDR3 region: CATSGQGRQPQHF. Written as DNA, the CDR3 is TGTGCCACTAGCGGACAGGGCCGACAGCCCCAGCATTTT.

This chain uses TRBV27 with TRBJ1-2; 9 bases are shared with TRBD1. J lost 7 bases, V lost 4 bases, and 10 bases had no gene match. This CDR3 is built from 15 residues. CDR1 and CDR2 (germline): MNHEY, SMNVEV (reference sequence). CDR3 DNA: TGTGCCAGCAGTTACGAAGCGGGACAGGGATCTGGCTACACCTTC. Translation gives CASSYEAGQGSGYTF.

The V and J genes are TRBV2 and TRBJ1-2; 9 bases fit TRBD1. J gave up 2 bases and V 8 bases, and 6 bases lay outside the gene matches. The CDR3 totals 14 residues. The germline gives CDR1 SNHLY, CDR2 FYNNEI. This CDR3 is CASARQGDNYGYTF. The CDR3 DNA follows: TGTGCCAGCGCCCGACAGGGGGACAACTATGGCTACACCTTC.

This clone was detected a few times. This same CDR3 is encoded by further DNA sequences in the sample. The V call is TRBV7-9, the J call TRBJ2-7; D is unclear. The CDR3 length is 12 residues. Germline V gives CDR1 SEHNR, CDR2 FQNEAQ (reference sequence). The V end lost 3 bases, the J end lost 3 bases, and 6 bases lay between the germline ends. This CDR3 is CASSLANYEQYF. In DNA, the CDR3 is TGTGCCAGCAGCTTGGCCAACTACGAGCAGTACTTC.

CDR3 loop: CASSLDRGDAPQHF. CDR3 DNA: TGTGCCAGCAGCTTAGACAGGGGCGATGCGCCCCAGCATTTT. The chain uses TRBV7-9 and TRBJ1-5, with 7 bases lining up with TRBD1. The V gene's germline CDR1 is SEHNR and CDR2 FQNEAQ (reference sequence). Trimming at V came to 1 base and at J to 9 bases, leaving 6 bases not matched to a gene. The CDR3 extends over 14 amino acids. The full variable domain, completed using reference TRBV7-9 and TRBJ1-5, is DTGVSQNPRHKITKRGQNVTFRCDPISEHNRLYWYRQTLGQGPEFLTYFQNEAQLEKSRLLSDRFSAERPKGSFSTLEIQRTEQGDSAMYLCASSLDRGDAPQHFGDGTRLSIL.

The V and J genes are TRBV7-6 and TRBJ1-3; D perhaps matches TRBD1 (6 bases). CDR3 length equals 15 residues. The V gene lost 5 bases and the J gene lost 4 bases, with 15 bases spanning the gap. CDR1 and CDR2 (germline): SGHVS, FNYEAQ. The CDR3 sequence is CASSAMAGVGNTIYF. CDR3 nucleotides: TGTGCCAGCAGCGCCATGGCAGGGGTGGGAAACACCATATATTTT.

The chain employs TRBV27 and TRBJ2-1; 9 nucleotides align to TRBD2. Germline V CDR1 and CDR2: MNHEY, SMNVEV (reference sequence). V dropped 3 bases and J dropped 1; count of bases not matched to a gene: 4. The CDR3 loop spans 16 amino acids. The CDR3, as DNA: TGTGCCAGCAGTTTGGCTAGCGGGGCTTCCTACAATGAGCAGTTCTTC. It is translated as CASSLASGASYNEQFF.

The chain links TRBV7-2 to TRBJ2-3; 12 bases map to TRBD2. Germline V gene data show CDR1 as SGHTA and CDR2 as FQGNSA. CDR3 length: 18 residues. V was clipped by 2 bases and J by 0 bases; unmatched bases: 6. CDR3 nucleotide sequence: TGTGCCAGCAGCTTACGGCTAGCGGGAGGGCCGAGCACAGATACGCAGTATTTT. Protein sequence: CASSLRLAGGPSTDTQYF.

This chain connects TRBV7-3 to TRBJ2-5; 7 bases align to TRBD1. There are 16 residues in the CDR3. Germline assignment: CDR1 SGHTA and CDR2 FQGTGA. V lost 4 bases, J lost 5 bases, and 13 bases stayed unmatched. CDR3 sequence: CASSSGVGGIEETQYF. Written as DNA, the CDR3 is TGTGCCAGCAGCTCCGGTGTAGGGGGCATTGAGGAGACCCAGTACTTC.

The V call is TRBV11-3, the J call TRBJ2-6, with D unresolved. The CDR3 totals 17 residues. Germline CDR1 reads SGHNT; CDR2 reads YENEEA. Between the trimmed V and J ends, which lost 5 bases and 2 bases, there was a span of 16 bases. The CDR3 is CASSNRTAGAGANVLTF. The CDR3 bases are TGTGCCAGCAGCAATCGAACTGCCGGAGCTGGGGCCAACGTCCTGACTTTC. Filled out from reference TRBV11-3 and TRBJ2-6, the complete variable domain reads EAGVVQSPRYKIIEKKQPVAFWCNPISGHNTLYWYLQNLGQGPELLIRYENEEAVDDSQLPKDRFSAERLKGVDSTLKIQPAELGDSAVYLCASSNRTAGAGANVLTFGAGSRLTVL.

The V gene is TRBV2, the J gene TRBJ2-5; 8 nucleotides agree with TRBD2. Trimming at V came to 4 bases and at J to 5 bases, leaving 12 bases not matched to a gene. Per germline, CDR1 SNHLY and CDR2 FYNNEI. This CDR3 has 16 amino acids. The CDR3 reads CASSGPGRGAGETQYF. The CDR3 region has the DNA TGTGCCAGCAGTGGCCCCGGGCGGGGGGCGGGGGAGACCCAGTACTTC. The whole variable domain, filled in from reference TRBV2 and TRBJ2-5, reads EPEVTQTPSHQVTQMGQEVILRCVPISNHLYFYWYRQILGQKVEFLVSFYNNEISEKSEIFDDQFSVERPDGSNFTLKIRSTKLEDSAMYFCASSGPGRGAGETQYFGPGTRLLVL.

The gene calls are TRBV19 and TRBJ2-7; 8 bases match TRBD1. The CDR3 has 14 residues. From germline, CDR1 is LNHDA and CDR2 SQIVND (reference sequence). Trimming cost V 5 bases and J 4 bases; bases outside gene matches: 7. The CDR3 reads CASSAQTGEYEQYF. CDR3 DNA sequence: TGTGCCAGTAGTGCCCAGACAGGGGAGTACGAGCAGTACTTC.

CDR3 coding DNA: TGTGCCAGCAGTGACTTGCCAGTTAACAATGAGCAGTTCTTC. The encoded protein is CASSDLPVNNEQFF. This rearrangement joins TRBV2 to TRBJ2-1; D is unresolved. V lost 3 bases and J lost 5, with 11 bases in between. The germline V gene encodes CDR1 SNHLY and CDR2 FYNNEI. The CDR3 is 14 amino acids.

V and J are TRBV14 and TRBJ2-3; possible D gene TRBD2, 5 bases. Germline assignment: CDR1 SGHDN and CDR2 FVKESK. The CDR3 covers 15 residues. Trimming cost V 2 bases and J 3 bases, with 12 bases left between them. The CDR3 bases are TGTGCCAGCAGCCAACAAGAGGGCCGAACAGATACGCAGTATTTT. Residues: CASSQQEGRTDTQYF.

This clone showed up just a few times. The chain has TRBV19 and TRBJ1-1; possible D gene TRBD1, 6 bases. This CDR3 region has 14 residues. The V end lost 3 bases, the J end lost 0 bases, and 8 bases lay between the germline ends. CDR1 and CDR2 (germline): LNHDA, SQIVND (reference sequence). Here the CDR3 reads CASSIGTMNTEAFF. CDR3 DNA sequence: TGTGCCAGTAGTATTGGGACAATGAACACTGAAGCTTTCTTT.

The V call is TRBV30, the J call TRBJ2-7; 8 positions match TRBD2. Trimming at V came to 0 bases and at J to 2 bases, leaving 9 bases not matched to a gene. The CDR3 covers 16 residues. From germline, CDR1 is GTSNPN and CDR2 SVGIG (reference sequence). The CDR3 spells CAWSVSGIKPTYEQYF. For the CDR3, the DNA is TGTGCCTGGAGTGTTAGCGGGATTAAACCAACCTACGAGCAGTACTTC.

CDR3 nucleotides: TGCAGCGGGGGACCCGGGGGGCTGTACAATGAGCAGTTCTTC. Residues: CSGGPGGLYNEQFF. The chain joins TRBV29-1 to TRBJ2-1; TRBD2 is a possible D gene (7 bases). The V and J ends lost 7 bases and 4 bases respectively, with 17 bases between them. This CDR3 has 14 amino acids. Germline V gives CDR1 SQVTM, CDR2 ANQGSEA.

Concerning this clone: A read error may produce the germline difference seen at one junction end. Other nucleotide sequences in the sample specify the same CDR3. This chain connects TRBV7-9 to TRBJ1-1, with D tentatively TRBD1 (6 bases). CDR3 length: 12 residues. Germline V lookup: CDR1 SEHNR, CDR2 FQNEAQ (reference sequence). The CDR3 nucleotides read TGTGCTAGCAGCTCAGGGGCCACTGAAGCTTTCTTT. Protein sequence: CASSSGATEAFF.

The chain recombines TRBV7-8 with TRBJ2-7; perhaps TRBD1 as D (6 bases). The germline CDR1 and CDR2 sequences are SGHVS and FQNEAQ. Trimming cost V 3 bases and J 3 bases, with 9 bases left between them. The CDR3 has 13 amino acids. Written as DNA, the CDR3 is TGTGCCAGCAGCTTGGAGGACAGCTACGAGCAGTACTTC. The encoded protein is CASSLEDSYEQYF.

DNA of the CDR3: TGTGCCAGCAGCGTTGGAGGGGATGACTATGGCTACACCTTC. It is translated as CASSVGGDDYGYTF. The chain has TRBV9 and TRBJ1-2; D is possibly TRBD1 (5 bases). CDR3 size: 14 residues. From germline, CDR1 is SGDLS and CDR2 YYNGEE. Between the trimmed V and J ends, which lost 2 bases and 3 bases, there was a span of 11 bases.